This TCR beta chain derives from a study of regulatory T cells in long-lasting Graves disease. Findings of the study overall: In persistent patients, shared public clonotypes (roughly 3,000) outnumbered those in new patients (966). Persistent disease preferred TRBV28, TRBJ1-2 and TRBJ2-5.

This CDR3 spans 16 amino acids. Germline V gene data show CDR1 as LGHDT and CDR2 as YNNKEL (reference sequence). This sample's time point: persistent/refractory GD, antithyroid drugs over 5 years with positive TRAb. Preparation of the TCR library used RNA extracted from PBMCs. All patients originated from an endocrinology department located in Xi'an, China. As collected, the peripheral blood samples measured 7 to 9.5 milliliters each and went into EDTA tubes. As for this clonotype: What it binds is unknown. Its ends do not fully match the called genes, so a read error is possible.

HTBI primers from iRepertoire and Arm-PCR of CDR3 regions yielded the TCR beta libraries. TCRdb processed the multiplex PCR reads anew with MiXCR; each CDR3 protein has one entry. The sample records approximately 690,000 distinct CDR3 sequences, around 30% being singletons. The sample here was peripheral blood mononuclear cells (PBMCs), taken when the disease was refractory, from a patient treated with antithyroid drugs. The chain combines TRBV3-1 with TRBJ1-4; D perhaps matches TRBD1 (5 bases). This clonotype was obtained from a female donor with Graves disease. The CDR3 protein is CVSSPSGGTTNEKLFF. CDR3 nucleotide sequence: TGTGTCAGCAGCCCATCCGGGGGTACAACTAATGAAAAACTGTTTTTT.